A selection of T cell receptor beta chains follows, all from one sample in a study of cytomegalovirus exposure and HLA in healthy donors. The assay was immunoSEQ multiplex PCR, and TCRdb's table has in-frame clones only and misses some. The data contain approximately 200,000 clones, about 79% of them singletons. Sequencing was carried out using PBMCs. These receptors were obtained from a man between 18 and 35 years old in good health and CMV-seronegative. The CDR3 runs from the conserved cysteine through the conserved F or W. A D gene is named only where the DNA matches it firmly. Expanded clones get a size class; other rows say once, few or many, or leave the size out.

J | V | size | D | CDR3 | DNA
TRBJ2-7 | TRBV28 | - | - | CASSPPAGVAYEQYF | TGTGCCAGCAGCCCCCCCGCAGGGGTCGCCTACGAGCAGTACTTC
TRBJ2-5 | TRBV4-2 | - | TRBD2 | CASSQLAEETQYF | TGTGCCAGCAGCCAGCTAGCGGAAGAGACCCAGTACTTC
TRBJ1-4 | TRBV5-6 | - | - | CASSGGTGRTNEKLFF | TGTGCCAGCAGCGGGGGGACGGGGAGAACTAATGAAAAACTGTTTTTT
TRBJ2-2 | TRBV9 | - | - | CASSSGGPDTGELFF | TGTGCCAGCAGCTCAGGGGGGCCCGACACCGGGGAGCTGTTTTTT
TRBJ1-4 | TRBV5-1 | - | TRBD1 | CASSRDSTNEKLFF | TGCGCCAGCAGCCGGGACAGTACTAATGAAAAACTGTTTTTT
TRBJ2-1 | TRBV19 | once | TRBD2 | CASSISRGGAGEQFF | TGTGCCAGTAGTATTTCTCGCGGGGGGGCGGGTGAGCAGTTCTTC
TRBJ2-7 | TRBV10-3 | - | - | CAISGSGPSYEQYF | TGTGCCATCAGTGGGAGCGGTCCCTCCTACGAGCAGTACTTC
TRBJ1-3 | TRBV30 | - | - | CAWMDSGNTIYF | TGTGCCTGGATGGACAGCGGAAACACCATATATTTT
TRBJ2-6 | TRBV10-1 | - | TRBD2 | CASRGERASGEFLHSGANVLTF | TGCGCCAGCAGGGGGGAACGGGCTAGCGGGGAATTTCTCCACTCTGGGGCCAACGTCCTGACTTTC
TRBJ2-5 | TRBV27 | - | - | CASSLRRYPEVKETQYF | TGTGCCAGCAGTTTAAGGCGATACCCAGAGGTCAAAGAGACCCAGTACTTC
TRBJ2-2 | TRBV7-9 | - | - | CSSRSAGNTGELFF | TGTTCCAGCAGATCCGCGGGGAACACCGGGGAGCTGTTTTTT
TRBJ1-1 | TRBV28 | - | TRBD1 | CASSPTPGTVYTEAFF | TGTGCCAGCAGTCCCACCCCTGGGACAGTGTACACTGAAGCTTTCTTT
TRBJ2-3 | TRBV29-1 | - | - | CSVTRGDTQYF | TGCAGCGTTACAAGGGGAGATACGCAGTATTTT
TRBJ2-1 | TRBV30 | - | - | CAWSHRGSSYNEQFF | TGTGCCTGGAGCCACCGGGGGAGCTCCTACAATGAGCAGTTCTTC
TRBJ1-5 | TRBV6-5 | - | - | CASSSGIYSNQPQHF | TGTGCCAGCAGTTCCGGGATTTATAGCAATCAGCCCCAGCATTTT
TRBJ2-5 | TRBV5-1 | - | TRBD1 | CASSYGTGLDSGETQYF | TGCGCCAGCAGCTATGGGACAGGGTTGGACAGTGGGGAGACCCAGTACTTC
TRBJ2-7 | TRBV5-4 | - | TRBD1 | CASSRDSYEQYF | TGTGCCAGCAGCAGGGACAGCTACGAGCAGTACTTC
TRBJ2-7 | TRBV7-2 | - | TRBD2 | CASSAKREWGSYEQYF | TGTGCCAGCAGCGCGAAGCGGGAGTGGGGCTCCTACGAGCAGTACTTC
TRBJ2-5 | TRBV27 | once | - | CASSLGTSIGGTQYF | TGTGCCAGCAGTTTAGGGACATCCATAGGGGGGACCCAGTACTTC
TRBJ2-5 | TRBV5-4 | - | TRBD2 | CASSPAGAGGETQYF | TGTGCCAGCAGCCCGGCAGGGGCGGGAGGAGAGACCCAGTACTTC
TRBJ2-6 | TRBV15 | - | - | CATSSRGDGANVLTF | TGTGCCACCAGCAGCAGGGGTGATGGGGCCAACGTCCTGACTTTC
TRBJ2-7 | TRBV5-1 | few | TRBD1 | CASSSVTGSYEQYF | TGCGCCAGCAGCTCGGTGACAGGGAGCTACGAGCAGTACTTC
TRBJ1-2 | TRBV4-2 | once | TRBD1 | CASSQEERGRDGYTF | TGTGCCAGCAGCCAAGAGGAGAGGGGGCGAGATGGCTACACCTTC
TRBJ1-1 | TRBV5-1 | few | TRBD1 | CASSLVGGTGLNTEAFF | TGCGCCAGCAGCTTGGTCGGGGGGACAGGCCTGAACACTGAAGCTTTCTTT
TRBJ2-3 | TRBV7-2 | - | TRBD1 | CASSLDATGKTDTQYF | TGTGCCAGCAGCTTAGACGCGACAGGGAAAACAGATACGCAGTATTTT
TRBJ1-1 | TRBV6-1 | - | TRBD1 | CASSERDRALGAFF | TGTGCCAGCAGTGAGCGGGACAGGGCCCTCGGAGCTTTCTTT
TRBJ2-1 | TRBV19 | - | - | CASSDRHGANSYNEQFF | TGTGCCAGTAGCGACAGACATGGGGCCAATTCCTACAATGAGCAGTTCTTC
TRBJ2-7 | TRBV6-5 | few | - | CASRRFGDGTYEQYF | TGTGCCAGCAGAAGGTTCGGCGACGGGACCTACGAGCAGTACTTC
TRBJ2-2 | TRBV5-6 | - | TRBD1 | CASSLEVQGALTGELFF | TGTGCCAGCAGCTTGGAGGTACAGGGGGCCCTCACCGGGGAGCTGTTTTTT
TRBJ1-1 | TRBV6-5 | few | TRBD1 | CASRVRQGATEAFF | TGTGCCAGCAGAGTAAGACAGGGGGCCACTGAAGCTTTCTTT
TRBJ1-5 | TRBV28 | - | - | CASSLEHEHQPQHF | TGTGCCAGCAGTTTAGAGCACGAGCATCAGCCCCAGCATTTT
TRBJ2-1 | TRBV14 | - | TRBD2 | CASSPLRTSMQFF | TGTGCCAGCAGCCCGTTAAGGACTAGTATGCAGTTCTTC
TRBJ2-5 | TRBV7-9 | - | - | CASSLASRETQYF | TGTGCCAGCAGCTTAGCGTCCCGAGAGACCCAGTACTTC
TRBJ2-7 | TRBV2 | - | TRBD1 | CASSSTGVASSEQYF | TGTGCCAGCAGCTCCACAGGGGTGGCTTCATCCGAGCAGTACTTC
TRBJ2-7 | TRBV20-1 | few | - | CSIAGVDEQYF | TGCAGTATCGCAGGGGTGGACGAGCAGTACTTC